This T cell receptor (beta chain) was observed in a study of OX40 agonist ivuxolimab in advanced cancers. Whole-study context: The dose-escalation cohort was about 83% male, with a mean age of about 56 years, ranging about 23 to 79.

Overall study findings and caveats: There were also nonresponders showing low normalized T-cell clonal expansion. The mean number of expanded clones was higher in CD8+ T cells than in CD4+.

V lost 7 bases, J lost 2 bases, and 7 bases stayed unmatched. Per germline, CDR1 WSHSY and CDR2 SAAADI. This CDR3 has 15 residues. TCRdb keeps only in-frame clones here, not all; method: immunoSEQ multiplex PCR. The sample holds roughly 45,000 clones; around 84% are singletons and the top ten take approximately 16%. Concerning this clone: What it binds is unknown.

The TCR sequence derives from an adult with an advanced solid tumor such as melanoma, head and neck, liver or kidney cancer. This sequence joins TRBV10-2 and TRBJ2-5, with TRBD2 matching over 10 bases. The sequences come from CD4+ or CD8+ T cells sorted from blood, collected in a trial of the OX40 agonist ivuxolimab. The DNA of the CDR3 is TGCGCCAGCACTTGGACTAGCGGACTACAAGAGACCCAGTACTTC. Residues: CASTWTSGLQETQYF.